The 4 T cell receptor beta chains in this list originate from one sample, sequenced in a study of cytomegalovirus exposure and HLA in healthy donors. Researchers ran the PCR with 60 Vbeta and 13 Jbeta primers. The assay was immunoSEQ multiplex PCR, and TCRdb's table has in-frame clones only and misses some. This sample has roughly 150,000 clones, with 60% to 80% found just once. Material: PBMCs. These receptors all come from a man in his fifties or sixties in good health and CMV-seropositive.

The chain is built from TRBV6-1 and TRBJ2-7; TRBD1 aligns across 9 bases. J gave up 3 bases and V 5 bases, and 5 bases lay outside the gene matches. This CDR3 is built from 14 residues. The germline V gene has CDR1 MNHNS and CDR2 SASEGT. The CDR3 nucleotides read TGTGCCAGCAGTACGGGACAGGGTGACTACGAGCAGTACTTC. Translated, it gives CASSTGQGDYEQYF.

The genes are TRBV9 and TRBJ2-7; TRBD1 is a possible D gene (6 bases). CDR1 SGDLS and CDR2 YYNGEE come from the germline V gene. The CDR3 sequence is 14 residues long. The V and J ends lost 1 base and 2 bases respectively, with 10 bases between them. The CDR3 protein is CASSVRQGTYEQYF. The CDR3 DNA sequence: TGTGCCAGCAGCGTACGGCAGGGGACCTACGAGCAGTACTTC.

V usage is TRBV28 and J usage is TRBJ1-4; TRBD1 is a possible D gene (5 bases). The germline V gene has CDR1 MDHEN and CDR2 SYDVKM. The CDR3 extends over 15 amino acids. V lost 5 bases and J 10 bases, leaving 20 bases between the germline ends. CDR3 amino acids: CASSQSTGMGGKLFF. DNA for the CDR3: TGTGCCAGCAGTCAAAGTACGGGGATGGGGGGAAAACTGTTTTTT.

Only one count was recorded for this clone. The CDR3 coding sequence is TGCGCCAGCCGATCCGGGACAGGGCTTCAGCCCCAGCATTTT. Its protein is CASRSGTGLQPQHF. The chain uses TRBV10-2 and TRBJ1-5; 9 nucleotides line up with TRBD1. This CDR3 is built from 14 residues. The germline gives CDR1 WSHSY, CDR2 SAAADI. V shed 8 bases and J 6 bases; nucleotides not matched to a gene: 8.